The 31 T cell receptor beta chains presented below share a single source sample, sequenced in a study of CD8 T cells in ankylosing spondylitis. TCRdb redid the calling of the 5' RACE reads with MiXCR, one entry per CDR3 protein. The data hold more than 150,000 distinct CDR3 sequences, with roughly 20% observed a single time. Sequenced sample: blood, either unsorted or a sorted T cell fraction (not recorded which). The receptors were sampled from a male donor aged 10-35 years with ankylosing spondylitis or in good health (not recorded which).

Many counts were recorded for this clonotype. This rearrangement joins TRBV27 to TRBJ2-5; possible D gene TRBD1, 5 bases. Trimming cost V 6 bases and J 4 bases, with 24 bases left between them. The CDR3 has 17 amino acids. Germline-derived CDR1 and CDR2 are MNHEY and SMNVEV (reference sequence). In nucleotides, the CDR3 is TGTGCCAGCAGAGGATCCTTGCCGACAGACCTCAGAGAGACCCAGTACTTC. It specifies CASRGSLPTDLRETQYF.

This clonotype was picked up many times. The V call is TRBV2, the J call TRBJ2-1; 8 bases fit TRBD2. There are 15 residues in the CDR3. Germline assignment: CDR1 SNHLY and CDR2 FYNNEI. V lost 4 bases, J lost 2 bases, and 4 bases stayed unmatched. The CDR3 DNA is TGTGCCAGCAGTGGGCGGGAGGCCCCCTACAATGAGCAGTTCTTC. Protein: CASSGREAPYNEQFF.

This clonotype was counted many times. The V and J genes are TRBV24-1 and TRBJ2-7; TRBD2 agrees at 7 bases. In germline, CDR1 is KGHDR, CDR2 SFDVKD. This CDR3 comprises 17 residues. J gave up 0 bases and V 1 base, and 8 bases lay outside the gene matches. The CDR3 DNA sequence: TGTGCCACCAGTGATTTTCGAGCGGGGTCAGGCTCCTACGAGCAGTACTTC. As protein: CATSDFRAGSGSYEQYF.

This chain connects TRBV28 to TRBJ2-1; TRBD1 aligns across 7 bases. This CDR3 comprises 14 residues. The V gene's germline CDR1 is MDHEN and CDR2 SYDVKM. Trimming took 6 bases from V and 4 from J; bases not matched to a gene: 6. In nucleotides, the CDR3 is TGTGCCAGCAGGGGATCGGGACAGTACAATGAGCAGTTCTTC. Translated: CASRGSGQYNEQFF.

V is TRBV27 and J is TRBJ2-7, with TRBD1 matching 9 bases. CDR3 length: 16 residues. The ends lost 3 bases at V and 6 bases at J; junction bases unmatched: 12. CDR1 and CDR2 (germline): MNHEY, SMNVEV (reference sequence). CDR3 DNA sequence: TGTGCCAGCAGTTTCACAGGGGGCGCATCGTTTCGCGAGCAGTACTTC. This sequence encodes CASSFTGGASFREQYF.

This clonotype was observed a few times. The chain combines TRBV29-1 with TRBJ2-7; the match to TRBD1 covers 10 bases. V shed 4 bases, J shed 2 bases, and the junction held 11 bases outside the gene matches. The CDR3 runs 16 residues. The V gene's germline CDR1 is SQVTM and CDR2 ANQGSEA. CDR3 nucleotide sequence: TGCAGCGTTGTCAGTGGACAGGGGGTGACCACCTACGAGCAGTACGTC. This encodes CSVVSGQGVTTYEQYV.

This clonotype was seen ten or more times. V is TRBV7-9 and J is TRBJ2-1; D tentatively fits TRBD1 or TRBD2 (6 bases each). CDR1 is SEHNR, CDR2 FQNEAQ, per germline (reference sequence). The V end lost 2 bases, the J end lost 6 bases, and 23 bases lay between the germline ends. The CDR3 contains 18 residues. The CDR3 DNA is TGTGCCAGCAGCTTAATCAGCCCGTGGACAAAGGGGGGCAATGAGCAGTTCTTC. This codes for CASSLISPWTKGGNEQFF.

There are many counts of this clonotype. Here the CDR3 DNA reads TGTGCCAGCAGCTTAGAGCCGGGGGCTGAAGCTTTCTTT. This encodes CASSLEPGAEAFF. The chain links TRBV11-2 to TRBJ1-1, with a tentative D call TRBD1 (5 bases). Trimming left V 0 bases short and J 6 bases short, with 8 bases between. This CDR3 comprises 13 residues. The V gene's germline CDR1 is SGHAT and CDR2 FQNNGV.

This clonotype was seen many times. This chain uses TRBV7-2 with TRBJ2-3; 9 bases fit TRBD2. The CDR3 totals 15 residues. The V and J ends lost 2 bases and 6 bases, in that order; junction bases with no gene match: 6. The germline gives CDR1 SGHTA, CDR2 FQGNSA. CDR3 in DNA: TGTGCCAGCAGCTTAAATGGCGGGAGGGCCGATACGCAGTATTTT. It codes for CASSLNGGRADTQYF. Drawing the rest from reference TRBV7-2 and TRBJ2-3, the complete variable domain is GAGVSQSPSNKVTEKGKDVELRCDPISGHTALYWYRQSLGQGLEFLIYFQGNSAPDKSGLPSDRFSAERTGGSVSTLTIQRTQQEDSAVYLCASSLNGGRADTQYFGPGTRLTVL.

This clonotype showed up many times. The CDR3 sequence is CASSEARGYNEQFF. The CDR3 DNA reads as TGTGCCAGCAGTGAAGCCAGGGGCTACAATGAGCAGTTCTTC. The chain combines TRBV25-1 with TRBJ2-1, with D perhaps TRBD1 (6 bases). This CDR3 spans 14 amino acids. Trimming removed 2 bases from V and 3 bases from J, with 8 bases in between. Germline loops: CDR1 MGHDK, CDR2 SYGVNS.

The CDR3 coding sequence is TGTGCCAGCAGTTACATGGGACACTACGAGCAGTACTTC. This gives the protein CASSYMGHYEQYF. V and J are TRBV6-5 and TRBJ2-7; a weak D match, TRBD1 (6 bases). This CDR3 comprises 13 residues. Germline V CDR1 and CDR2: MNHEY, SVGAGI. Between the trimmed V and J ends, which lost 2 bases and 3 bases, there was a span of 8 bases.

This clonotype was counted many times. The chain combines TRBV27 with TRBJ2-7; no firm D call. The CDR3 consists of 10 residues. Per germline, CDR1 MNHEY and CDR2 SMNVEV (reference sequence). Between the trimmed V and J ends, which lost 8 bases and 5 bases, there was a span of 7 bases. This CDR3 reads CASGLDEQYV. CDR3 DNA sequence: TGTGCCAGCGGGCTGGACGAGCAGTACGTC.

This clonotype has a count of ten or more. This chain links TRBV7-9 with TRBJ2-2; 12 bases are shared with TRBD1. The length of the CDR3 is 18 residues. After removal of 4 bases from V and 3 bases from J, the junction contained 9 bases not matched to a gene. In germline, CDR1 is SEHNR, CDR2 FQNEAQ (reference sequence). The CDR3 nucleotides are TGTGCCAGCAGCTCCGGGACAGGGGGCTTTCGGGACACCGGGGAGCTGTTTTTT. Translating gives CASSSGTGGFRDTGELFF.

The gene calls are TRBV15 and TRBJ1-1; TRBD1 might be the D (6 bases). This CDR3 comprises 15 residues. The V and J ends lost 3 bases and 1 base respectively, with 12 bases between them. Germline V lookup: CDR1 LNHNV, CDR2 YYDKDF (reference sequence). The CDR3 DNA reads TGTGCCACCAGCAGTGCCTGGACAGCGAACACTGAAGCTTTCTTT. This translates into CATSSAWTANTEAFF.

This clonotype was counted at least ten times. The chain couples TRBV19 to TRBJ2-2; D may be TRBD2 (6 bases). Trimming removed 8 bases from V and 2 bases from J, with 18 bases in between. This CDR3 spans 16 amino acids. Germline assignment: CDR1 LNHDA and CDR2 SQIVND (reference sequence). The CDR3 coding sequence is TGTGCCAGTTTCCCCGCGACGGGGACTAACACCGGGGAGCTGTTTTTT. This gives the protein CASFPATGTNTGELFF.

This clonotype was picked up many times. The chain is built from TRBV20-1 and TRBJ2-1; TRBD1 matches 8 bases. This CDR3 is 12 amino acids long. Germline loops: CDR1 DFQATT, CDR2 SNEGSKA (reference sequence). V was clipped by 0 bases and J by 13 bases; unmatched bases: 5. CDR3 amino acids: CSARDKDREQFF. Written as DNA, the CDR3 is TGCAGTGCTAGAGATAAGGACAGGGAACAGTTCTTC.

The chain combines TRBV2 with TRBJ2-5; 7 nucleotides align to TRBD2. Germline CDR1 is SNHLY and CDR2 is FYNNEI. The CDR3 is 14 amino acids. V lost 8 bases and J lost 1; bases outside the gene matches: 7. CDR3 sequence: CASSMAGVQETQYF. CDR3 in DNA: TGTGCCAGCTCAATGGCGGGAGTCCAAGAGACCCAGTACTTC.

The chain uses TRBV14 and TRBJ2-1; 10 positions agree with TRBD1. Germline lookup yields CDR1 SGHDN and CDR2 FVKESK. Trimming cost V 4 bases and J 2 bases; bases outside gene matches: 5. The CDR3 length is 16 residues. In DNA, the CDR3 is TGTGCCAGCAGCCGGAGACAGGGGGCGGCCTACAATGAGCAGTTCTTC. Its protein product is CASSRRQGAAYNEQFF.

This clonotype occurred many times. The gene calls are TRBV5-1 and TRBJ2-3; D is ambiguous. V was shortened by 0 bases and J by 6 bases, with 17 bases between the two germline ends. The CDR3 consists of 16 residues. Germline CDR1 reads SGHRS; CDR2 reads YFSETQ. The CDR3 DNA sequence: TGCGCCAGCAGCTTGGAAGTCGGAGATCCTGCGGATACGCAGTATTTT. Amino acid sequence: CASSLEVGDPADTQYF.

This clonotype was seen repeatedly, ten times or more. V is TRBV4-1 and J is TRBJ2-1, with TRBD2 matching over 10 bases. Trimming at V came to 2 bases and at J to 12 bases, leaving 4 bases not matched to a gene. The CDR3 contains 13 residues. Germline V gene lookup returns CDR1 MGHRA and CDR2 YSYEKL. CDR3 bases: TGCGCCAGCAGCCAACCTAGCGGGAGCGCGCAGTTCTTC. It yields the protein CASSQPSGSAQFF.

V usage is TRBV6-2 or TRBV6-3 and J usage is TRBJ2-5, with D hard to call. V was cut by 5 bases and J by 2 bases, with 12 bases left in between. Germline lookup yields CDR1 MNHEY and CDR2 SVGEGT. The CDR3 has 14 residues. In nucleotides, the CDR3 is TGTGCCAGCAGTCCACCTACAGCTCAAGAGACCCAGTACTTC. Encoded protein: CASSPPTAQETQYF.

This clonotype has at least ten counts. The genes are TRBV28 and TRBJ2-5; the D is unclear. The CDR3 covers 13 residues. The germline CDR1 and CDR2 sequences are MDHEN and SYDVKM. Trimming removed 6 bases from V and 4 bases from J, with 12 bases in between. The CDR3 here is CASRPGVRETQYF. The CDR3 region has the DNA TGTGCCAGCAGGCCCGGAGTTCGAGAGACCCAGTACTTC.

This clonotype was seen more than once but under ten times. The rearrangement uses TRBV10-3 and TRBJ1-4, with 7 positions matching TRBD1. CDR3 length equals 13 residues. V shed 10 bases, J shed 7 bases, and the junction held 9 bases outside the gene matches. From germline, CDR1 is ENHRY and CDR2 SYGVKD. The DNA for the CDR3 is TGTGCCACTACAGGGGATGTGACTGAAAAACTGTTTTTT. Translating gives CATTGDVTEKLFF.

V gene TRBV14 combines with J gene TRBJ2-2; D may be TRBD2 (6 bases). Germline V gene data show CDR1 as SGHDN and CDR2 as FVKESK. This CDR3 is 16 amino acids long. Trimming removed 3 bases at V and 5 bases at J, with 16 bases between. The chain's CDR3 is CASSHGSGIFTGELFF. DNA for the CDR3: TGTGCCAGCAGCCACGGTAGCGGCATTTTTACCGGGGAGCTGTTTTTT.

This clonotype was observed at least ten times. V usage is TRBV30 and J usage is TRBJ1-1, with D hard to call. Germline loops: CDR1 GTSNPN, CDR2 SVGIG (reference sequence). The CDR3 totals 11 residues. V was shortened by 3 bases and J by 7 bases, with 9 bases between the two germline ends. CDR3 loop: CAWRVTVEAFF. The CDR3 DNA is TGTGCCTGGAGAGTAACAGTTGAAGCTTTCTTT.

This clonotype was found many times. The V and J genes are TRBV20-1 and TRBJ2-5, with D perhaps TRBD2 (5 bases). The germline V gene has CDR1 DFQATT and CDR2 SNEGSKA (reference sequence). The CDR3 totals 15 residues. The ends were cut back, 3 bases at V and 5 bases at J, with 19 bases in the middle. CDR3 loop: CSARIGGGWGETQYF. CDR3 nucleotide sequence: TGCAGTGCTAGGATAGGCGGCGGGTGGGGTGAGACCCAGTACTTC.

Many counts were recorded for this clonotype. The CDR3 coding sequence is TGTGCCAGCAGCCAAACAGGGGTAGGAGGACTAGCCGATATCTACAATGAGCAGTTCTTC. Translating it yields CASSQTGVGGLADIYNEQFF. The chain links TRBV4-2 to TRBJ2-1; D is possibly TRBD2 (8 bases). The CDR3 consists of 20 residues. Trimming took off 2 bases at V and 3 bases at J, with 26 bases between the two ends. From germline, CDR1 is LGHNA and CDR2 YNFKEQ.

In this sample, this clonotype turned up many times. The genes are TRBV20-1 and TRBJ2-7; D is perhaps TRBD1 (5 bases). Germline CDR1 is DFQATT and CDR2 is SNEGSKA (reference sequence). V was clipped by 3 bases and J by 5 bases, with 20 bases between them. This CDR3 contains 15 residues. For the CDR3, the DNA is TGCAGTGCTAGCGAGGTGGTTGGCAGGGCCCACGAGCAGTACTTC. Translating it yields CSASEVVGRAHEQYF.

This clonotype appeared many times. This chain links TRBV14 with TRBJ2-1; perhaps D is TRBD1 or TRBD2 (6 bases each). The CDR3 spans 15 residues. Germline lookup yields CDR1 SGHDN and CDR2 FVKESK. The ends were cut back, 0 bases at V and 4 bases at J, with 10 bases in the middle. The CDR3 sequence: CASSQDRGGYNEQFF. CDR3 bases: TGTGCCAGCAGCCAAGACAGAGGGGGGTACAATGAGCAGTTCTTC.

This clonotype was observed many times. The genes are TRBV20-1 and TRBJ2-3; D not certain. Trimming cost V 8 bases and J 0 bases, with 9 bases left between them. The CDR3 spans 12 residues. The germline CDR1 and CDR2 sequences are DFQATT and SNEGSKA (reference sequence). CDR3 in amino acids: CSCFPSTDTQYF. CDR3 DNA: TGCAGTTGCTTCCCTAGCACAGATACGCAGTATTTT.

This clonotype was seen repeatedly, ten times or more. This chain links TRBV7-2 with TRBJ1-5, with D maybe TRBD1 (5 bases). CDR1 is SGHTA and CDR2 is FQGNSA in the germline V gene. Trimming stripped 5 bases from V and 4 bases from J, with 15 bases between. This CDR3 is built from 15 residues. CDR3 coding DNA: TGTGCCAGCAGCCTAGGTAGCGGGGGGAATCAGCCCCAGCATTTT. This translates into CASSLGSGGNQPQHF.